This T cell receptor (beta chain) was identified during a study of T-cell memory formation after mild COVID-19. Germline V lookup: CDR1 SGHKS, CDR2 YYEKEE (reference sequence). Trimming took off 4 bases at V and 2 bases at J, with 19 bases between the two ends. The CDR3 spans 16 residues. The TCR alpha and TCR beta cDNA libraries, bearing sample barcodes and UMIs, were generated by 5'RACE using constant-segment primers. TCRdb ran MiXCR on the 5' RACE reads and lists one entry per CDR3 protein. The data contain roughly 600,000 distinct CDR3 sequences, 15% to 20% of them singletons. This rearrangement joins TRBV5-5 to TRBJ2-7; TRBD1 is a possible D gene (6 bases). The specimen sequenced was PBMCs or a T cell subset sorted from them (not recorded which). The sequence was collected from an adult woman who had mild COVID-19 (a few samples of this study predate the infection). Cell type and time point are not known. The CDR3 is CASSTGGQIPTYEQYF. DNA of the CDR3: TGTGCCAGCAGCACTGGAGGACAGATTCCTACCTACGAGCAGTACTTC.